What follows are 20 T cell receptor beta chains derived from one specimen sequenced in a study of vaccination effects on CD4 cells after COVID-19. The antigens for these receptors are not known. Libraries were prepared by immunoSEQ multiplex PCR; TCRdb keeps only in-frame clonotypes and omits some of them. The sample comprises about 31,000 clones, around 85% of which are singletons, and approximately 6.1% rests with the top ten. Viral peptide pools were used in the ViraFEST assay to expand antigen-specific CD4+ T cells, and sequencing came afterward. The authors isolated CD4+ T cells after more than eight days of culture. BNT162b2 vaccine or mRNA-1273 vaccine was given to participants in two doses. The source material was CD4+ T cells from PBMCs cultured with SARS-CoV-2 spike peptides, sampled after COVID-19 vaccination. These receptor sequences come from a human donor who received a COVID-19 vaccine. Some clones in this sample may be carry-over from other donors' samples.

J is TRBJ1-1 and V is TRBV28; D not resolved. This CDR3 has 11 amino acids. The V gene's germline CDR1 is MDHEN and CDR2 SYDVKM. Trimming left V 2 bases short and J 11 bases short, with 9 bases between. The DNA of the CDR3 is TGTGCCAGCAGTTTAGTGGGTTCGGCTTTCTTT. Its translation: CASSLVGSAFF.

This chain links TRBV14 with TRBJ2-1; 14 bases match TRBD2. The germline V gene has CDR1 SGHDN and CDR2 FVKESK. The V segment lost 3 bases and the J segment 4 bases; nucleotides outside the gene matches: 5. The CDR3 runs to 17 residues. The CDR3 region has the DNA TGTGCCAGCAGCCACGGACTAGCGGGGGGTTTTTACAATGAGCAGTTCTTC. Its protein is CASSHGLAGGFYNEQFF.

V is TRBV30 and J is TRBJ1-1, with D tentatively TRBD1 (6 bases). CDR1 is GTSNPN, CDR2 SVGIG, per germline (reference sequence). This CDR3 region has 14 residues. The ends were cut back, 2 bases at V and 1 base at J, with 11 bases in the middle. The CDR3 region is CAWSPGTQNTEAFF. In nucleotides, the CDR3 is TGTGCCTGGAGTCCCGGGACACAGAACACTGAAGCTTTCTTT.

This chain links TRBV7-8 with TRBJ1-2, with D perhaps matching TRBD1 (5 bases). Between the trimmed V and J ends, which lost 1 base and 1 base, there was a span of 10 bases. CDR3 length: 15 residues. Germline lookup yields CDR1 SGHVS and CDR2 FQNEAQ. CDR3 nucleotide sequence: TGTGCCAGCAGCTTAGGGACACCACTTAACTATGGCTACACCTTC. Translation: CASSLGTPLNYGYTF.

The chain uses TRBV28 and TRBJ1-1; a possible D gene is TRBD1 (6 bases). Trimming pared 5 bases from V and 1 base from J, leaving 14 bases between. This CDR3 comprises 15 residues. The germline V gene has CDR1 MDHEN and CDR2 SYDVKM. The CDR3 coding sequence is TGTGCCAGCAGTCTACCCGGGACAACGAACACTGAAGCTTTCTTT. The encoded protein is CASSLPGTTNTEAFF.

The CDR3 DNA reads as TGTGCCAGCAGCAACCGACAGGGAACCAAAAACATTCAGTACTTC. This codes for CASSNRQGTKNIQYF. The J gene is TRBJ2-4, the V gene TRBV7-2, with 7 bases that match TRBD1. Germline trimming cut 5 bases from V and 2 bases from J; bases unmatched to any gene: 6. CDR1 and CDR2 (germline): SGHTA, FQGNSA. This CDR3 region has 15 residues.

The rearrangement uses TRBV5-5 and TRBJ2-7; a possible D gene is TRBD2 (5 bases). Per germline, CDR1 SGHKS and CDR2 YYEKEE (reference sequence). There are 14 residues in the CDR3. V was pared by 4 bases and J by 3 bases, with 14 bases between. Here the CDR3 DNA reads TGTGCCAGCAGCAAAGCTATTAGCGTCTACGAGCAGTACGTC. As protein: CASSKAISVYEQYV.

The rearrangement uses TRBV18 and TRBJ2-2; maybe TRBD1 (6 bases). Germline values: CDR1 KGHSH, CDR2 LQKENI. There are 13 residues in the CDR3. V dropped 2 bases and J dropped 6 bases, with 7 bases sitting between them. In DNA form, the CDR3 reads TGTGCCAGCTCACCATCAGGGGCCGGGGAGCTGTTTTTT. Its protein product is CASSPSGAGELFF.

This rearrangement joins TRBV5-6 to TRBJ2-7; no clear D. The CDR3 contains 13 residues. Germline V gene sequence: CDR1 SGHDT, CDR2 YYEEEE. V gave up 4 bases and J gave up 2 bases, with 10 bases separating them. The CDR3 DNA follows: TGTGCCAGCAGCCCGCCCGGAGCCTACGAGCAGTACGTC. Translating gives CASSPPGAYEQYV.

V is TRBV3-1 (or the pseudogene TRBV3-2) and J is TRBJ2-1; no reliable D call. Germline values: CDR1 LGHDT, CDR2 YNNKEL (reference sequence). The CDR3 spans 12 residues. Trimming stripped 3 bases from V and 6 bases from J, with 6 bases between. CDR3 loop: CASSHPRNEQFF. The CDR3 nucleotides are TGTGCCAGCAGCCACCCCCGCAATGAGCAGTTCTTC.

This clone counts as medium-sized. The chain recombines TRBV19 with TRBJ1-6, with D perhaps TRBD1 (6 bases). Germline CDR1 is LNHDA and CDR2 is SQIVND (reference sequence). CDR3 size: 17 residues. With 6 bases removed from V and 3 bases from J, the gap between germline ends came to 18 bases. The CDR3 DNA reads TGTGCCAGTAGCATTAGTGGACAGAATTTCTATAATTCACCCCTCCACTTT. Its translation is CASSISGQNFYNSPLHF.

The rearrangement joins TRBV6-4 to TRBJ2-3, with D unresolved. V lost 4 bases to trimming and J lost 0 bases, with 14 bases between them. This CDR3 has 16 amino acids. The V gene's germline CDR1 is MRHNA and CDR2 SNTAGT. The CDR3 DNA sequence: TGTGCCAGCAGTGGCCGGGCTTCCACTAGCACAGATACGCAGTATTTT. It is translated as CASSGRASTSTDTQYF.

The rearrangement uses TRBV24-1 and TRBJ2-2, with 9 bases that match TRBD2. Trimming removed 4 bases from V and 4 bases from J; junction bases left unmatched: 6. The CDR3 has 16 amino acids. CDR1 is KGHDR, CDR2 SFDVKD, per germline. The CDR3 reads CATSEPAGGSTGELFF. CDR3 nucleotide sequence: TGTGCCACCAGTGAACCAGCGGGGGGTAGCACCGGGGAGCTGTTTTTT.

The gene calls are TRBV19 and TRBJ2-7, with D possibly matching TRBD2 (5 bases). Trimming shortened V by 6 bases and J by 4 bases, and 16 bases separated the two germline ends. Germline lookup yields CDR1 LNHDA and CDR2 SQIVND (reference sequence). This CDR3 comprises 14 residues. CDR3 sequence: CASRTDLGVYEQYV. DNA for the CDR3: TGTGCCAGTAGGACGGACTTGGGAGTTTACGAGCAGTACGTC.

There are a few counts of this clone. The chain is built from TRBV9 and TRBJ1-6; 7 positions match TRBD1. V gave up 5 bases and J gave up 10 bases; unmatched junction bases: 12. Germline lookup yields CDR1 SGDLS and CDR2 YYNGEE. This CDR3 is built from 15 residues. CDR3 protein: CASSEGAVPQSPLHF. CDR3 sequence (DNA): TGTGCCAGCAGTGAGGGGGCAGTCCCCCAATCACCCCTCCACTTT.

This CDR3 reads CASSFGRQQETQYF. DNA of the CDR3: TGTGCCAGCAGCTTTGGGCGGCAACAAGAGACCCAGTACTTC. The chain recombines TRBV7-8 with TRBJ2-5; D is ambiguous. Germline-derived CDR1 and CDR2 are SGHVS and FQNEAQ. V gave up 3 bases and J gave up 2 bases, with 10 bases separating them. The CDR3 runs to 14 residues.

As DNA, the CDR3 is TGTGCCAGCAGCCCTAGCACAGGGGTATATGGCTACACCTTC. Encoded protein: CASSPSTGVYGYTF. The gene calls are TRBV7-2 and TRBJ1-2, with TRBD1 matching 7 bases. The V gene's germline CDR1 is SGHTA and CDR2 FQGNSA. The V segment lost 5 bases and the J segment 5 bases; nucleotides outside the gene matches: 8. This CDR3 has 14 residues.

The chain uses TRBV5-1 and TRBJ2-6; D is unresolved. Per the germline V gene, CDR1 is SGHRS and CDR2 is YFSETQ. V shed 3 bases and J shed 0 bases, with 13 bases lying between them. The CDR3 is 17 amino acids. The DNA of the CDR3 is TGCGCCAGCAGCTGGACCGGGCAAGGCTCTGGGGCCAACGTCCTGACTTTC. Translating it yields CASSWTGQGSGANVLTF.

This chain links TRBV19 with TRBJ2-3; 8 positions agree with TRBD1. Germline-derived CDR1 and CDR2 are LNHDA and SQIVND (reference sequence). With 4 bases clipped from V and 2 bases from J, the junction kept 5 bases outside the gene matches. The CDR3 extends over 15 amino acids. CDR3 coding DNA: TGTGCCAGTAGTACACAGGGGGTGTCCACAGATACGCAGTATTTT. As protein: CASSTQGVSTDTQYF.

The chain links TRBV7-2 to TRBJ2-1; a weak D match, TRBD1 (6 bases). Germline loops: CDR1 SGHTA, CDR2 FQGNSA. This CDR3 contains 17 residues. Trimming took 1 base from V and 8 from J, leaving 21 bases between them. The CDR3 DNA reads as TGTGCCAGCAGCTTAGTCCCGTCCAGGGTGAAGGGGGATGAGCAGTTCTTC. It specifies CASSLVPSRVKGDEQFF. The whole variable domain, filled in from reference TRBV7-2 and TRBJ2-1, reads GAGVSQSPSNKVTEKGKDVELRCDPISGHTALYWYRQSLGQGLEFLIYFQGNSAPDKSGLPSDRFSAERTGGSVSTLTIQRTQQEDSAVYLCASSLVPSRVKGDEQFFGPGTRLTVL.